This paragraph reports one TCR beta chain. This record comes from a study of blood T cell repertoires in COVID-19. Study as a whole: Samples representing acute and convalescent COVID-19 were sourced from the United States, Italy and Spain. PBMCs, B-cell-depleted T cells, or T cells were the source of the cDNA or gDNA that made up the material.

Under the authors' procedure: Estimates of nucleated cell counts were drawn from the amplification of reference gene primers. The data were produced by immunoSEQ multiplex PCR, yet TCRdb's version contains in-frame clones alone and is incomplete. The V and J calls and clone size are taken from that table; D and trimming were inferred from the DNA. The sample holds fewer than 45,000 clones, about 85% seen once. The CDR3 is 14 residues long. The germline CDR1 and CDR2 sequences are SGDLS and YYNGEE. With 3 bases clipped from V and 14 bases from J, the junction kept 8 bases outside the gene matches. V usage is TRBV9 and J usage is TRBJ2-1; 13 bases match TRBD2. This clonotype was sampled from a human donor in a cohort sampled during active COVID-19. The sample comprised peripheral blood. The CDR3 DNA reads as TGTGCCAGCAGCGCCCAACTAGCGGGGGGGAAGAAGTTCTTC. It specifies CASSAQLAGGKKFF. Combining the CDR3 with reference TRBV9 and TRBJ2-1 gives the whole variable domain DSGVTQTPKHLITATGQRVTLRCSPRSGDLSVYWYQQSLDQGLQFLIQYYNGEERAKGNILERFSAQQFPDLHSELNLSSLELGDSALYFCASSAQLAGGKKFFGPGTRLTVL.